The clone carrying this T cell receptor beta chain came up a few times. What it binds is unknown. These data are taken from a study of T cells after yellow fever vaccination. Whole-study findings and limits: Among primary-vaccination clones, most reappeared after the booster, at approximately 96% for CD4 and approximately 90% for CD8. Contaminants from the bulk population, in the form of abundant clonotypes, could be found in FACS-sorted repertoires.

Making TCR cDNA involved 5'RACE template switching, which added UMIs and a universal primer site. MiXCR, run by TCRdb on the 5' RACE reads, gives a single entry per CDR3 protein. The sample consists of 350,000 or so distinct CDR3 sequences, 8% to 9.5% of them appearing once. Germline V gene sequence: CDR1 KGHDR, CDR2 SFDVKD. This CDR3 comprises 15 residues. V lost 2 bases to trimming and J lost 6 bases, with 13 bases between them. The receptor comes from a man aged 18 to 30 who received the YFV17D yellow fever vaccine. The material was PBMCs, obtained about 41 days after the first yellow fever vaccination. This chain joins TRBV24-1 and TRBJ1-5; D might be TRBD1 (5 bases). In DNA, the CDR3 is TGTGCCACCAGTGATTCTAGGCAGGGTGTTCAGCCCCAGCATTTT. Translation gives CATSDSRQGVQPQHF.